Below, 22 T cell receptor beta chains from the same sample are listed, as sequenced in a study of T cell clonality in common variable immunodeficiency. Measured with immunoSEQ multiplex PCR; TCRdb has only the in-frame clones, and not every one. The sample yields about 34,000 clones, without any singletons. The material sequenced was peripheral blood mononuclear cells. The origin of the receptors is a person aged 18 to 75 in good health.

This clone occurred many times. Read coverage stops 3 residues before the CDR3 terminus; the germline J gene supplies the remainder. V gene TRBV3-1 (or the pseudogene TRBV3-2) combines with J gene TRBJ1-2; D is undetermined. Germline V gene sequence: CDR1 LGHDT, CDR2 YNNKEL (reference sequence). CDR3 size: 12 residues. CDR3: CASSQGPGGYTF. The CDR3 bases that were read are TGTGCCAGCAGCCAAGGACCGGGGGGC.

This clone has more than one count but fewer than ten. From the germline J gene comes the end of the CDR3, since the read stops 3 residues before it. The gene calls are TRBV19 and TRBJ1-5; 7 positions agree with TRBD1. With 4 bases clipped from V and 2 bases from J, the junction kept 5 bases outside the gene matches. This CDR3 comprises 15 residues. Germline V lookup: CDR1 LNHDA, CDR2 SQIVND (reference sequence). The CDR3 bases that were read are TGTGCCAGTAGTACAACTGGGACAGGCAATCAGCCC. As protein: CASSTTGTGNQP. The CDR3 as a whole reads CASSTTGTGNQPQHF.

This clone has at least ten counts. The read falls 3 residues short of the CDR3 end, and the missing part is taken from the germline J gene. The chain recombines TRBV5-1 with TRBJ1-5, with a possible D match to TRBD1 (6 bases). V was shortened by 3 bases and J by 5 bases, with 9 bases between the two germline ends. The CDR3 length is 13 residues. Germline V gene sequence: CDR1 SGHRS, CDR2 YFSETQ. This chain's CDR3 is CASSSWTDQPQHF. The CDR3 DNA, read in part, is TGCGCCAGCAGCTCCTGGACAGATCAGCCC.

This clone was detected many times. The read is 3 residues too short to cover the CDR3 end, so that end is filled in from the germline J gene. The rearrangement links TRBV19 to TRBJ2-1; TRBD1 matches at 9 bases. The CDR3 consists of 15 residues. Trimming cost V 3 bases and J 6 bases; bases outside gene matches: 6. Germline CDR1 reads LNHDA; CDR2 reads SQIVND (reference sequence). Incomplete CDR3 DNA: TGTGCCAGTAGTATTATCGGGACAGGGACCAATGAG. Translated: CASSIIGTGTNE. The CDR3 in its entirety is CASSIIGTGTNEQFF.

This clone was counted ten times or more. The DNA ends 3 residues before the CDR3 does, and the rest of the CDR3 is filled in from the germline J gene. The V call is TRBV10-3, the J call TRBJ1-2; TRBD1 matches at 8 bases. Losses at the gene ends were 4 bases for V and 5 bases for J; bases not matched to a gene: 3. Germline assignment: CDR1 ENHRY and CDR2 SYGVKD. CDR3 size: 13 residues. The sequenced CDR3 bases are TGTGCCATCAGTGGGCAGGGGGCGTATGGC. This codes for CAISGQGAYG. The full CDR3 protein reads CAISGQGAYGYTF.

This clone was seen many times. The DNA ends 3 residues before the CDR3 does, and the rest of the CDR3 is filled in from the germline J gene. The chain has TRBV5-1 and TRBJ2-3; 9 positions agree with TRBD1. The CDR3 has 15 residues. Germline trimming cut 4 bases from V and 0 bases from J; bases unmatched to any gene: 3. Germline V gene lookup returns CDR1 SGHRS and CDR2 YFSETQ. CDR3 sequence reads: CASSRTGVSTDTQYF. The CDR3 bases that were read are TGCGCCAGCAGCCGGACAGGGGTTAGCACAGATACG.

This clone was seen repeatedly, ten times or more. One junction end disagrees with the germline gene, perhaps due to a read error. The sequence runs out 3 residues before the end of the CDR3; the remainder is reconstructed from the germline J gene. This rearrangement joins TRBV2 to TRBJ1-1; 7 positions match TRBD1. Germline CDR1 reads SNHLY; CDR2 reads FYNNEI. CDR3 length: 13 amino acids. The part of the CDR3 DNA that was read is TGTGCCAGCAGAGAGACAGGGAACCCTGAA. Translation: CASRETGNPE. The complete CDR3 reads CASRETGNPEAFF. Together with reference TRBV2 and TRBJ1-1, the CDR3 gives the full variable domain: EPEVTQTPSHQVTQMGQEVILRCVPISNHLYFYWYRQILGQKVEFLVSFYNNEISEKSEIFDDQFSVERPDGSNFTLKIRSTKLEDSAMYFCASRETGNPEAFFGQGTRLTVV.

Ten or more counts support this clone. The read terminates 3 residues before the CDR3 end, so the remaining end is supplied by the germline J gene. This rearrangement joins TRBV10-3 to TRBJ2-2, with TRBD2 matching over 11 bases. Germline assignment: CDR1 ENHRY and CDR2 SYGVKD. The CDR3 has 15 amino acids. J lost 5 bases, V lost 4 bases, and 3 bases had no gene match. The CDR3 sequence: CAISALAGATGELFF. The CDR3 bases that were read are TGTGCCATCAGTGCACTAGCGGGAGCGACCGGGGAG.

This clone was picked up many times. The CDR3 end lies 3 residues beyond the end of the read and is filled in from the germline J gene. The chain joins TRBV5-1 to TRBJ2-3; possible D gene TRBD2, 5 bases. Trimming took 4 bases from V and 2 from J, leaving 14 bases between them. Germline CDR1 SGHRS, CDR2 YFSETQ. This CDR3 is built from 15 residues. The CDR3 DNA, read in part, is TGCGCCAGCAGCCAAGGTCAAGCGGCCACAGATACG. Its translation: CASSQGQAATDT. The entire CDR3 reads CASSQGQAATDTQYF.

This clone has at least ten counts. The read comes to an end 3 residues before the CDR3 does, leaving the germline J gene to fill in the end. The gene calls are TRBV7-8 and TRBJ2-7; 10 bases map to TRBD2. CDR1 is SGHVS and CDR2 is FQNEAQ in the germline V gene. With V trimmed by 1 base and J by 4 bases, 4 bases remained unmatched. The CDR3 sequence is 15 residues long. CDR3 sequence reads: CASSLEREGSYEQYF. The covered CDR3 bases are TGTGCCAGCAGCTTAGAGCGGGAGGGCTCGTACGAG.

This clone was seen many times. Sequencing ends 3 residues short of the CDR3 end; the germline J gene provides the rest. This chain links TRBV9 with TRBJ2-7, with no clear D. Trimming left V 0 bases short and J 1 base short, with 8 bases between. This CDR3 region has 14 residues. Germline lookup yields CDR1 SGDLS and CDR2 YYNGEE. CDR3 in amino acids: CASSVGDISYEQYF. CDR3 DNA, as far as it was read: TGTGCCAGCAGCGTAGGAGACATTTCCTACGAG.

The sample holds many counts of this clone. CDR3 DNA, as far as it was read: TGTGCCAGCAGCTTTTACAGGAGCTCCTACAATGAG. Protein product: CASSFYRSSYNE. Given in full, the CDR3 is CASSFYRSSYNEQFF. The V call is TRBV7-9, the J call TRBJ2-1, with D possibly matching TRBD1 (5 bases). The read terminates 3 residues ahead of where the CDR3 ends, so the germline J gene completes it. Germline assignment: CDR1 SEHNR and CDR2 FQNEAQ (reference sequence). The CDR3 contains 15 residues. V was clipped by 3 bases and J by 0 bases, with 9 bases between them. Based on the CDR3 plus reference TRBV7-9 and TRBJ2-1, the full variable domain is DTGVSQNPRHKITKRGQNVTFRCDPISEHNRLYWYRQTLGQGPEFLTYFQNEAQLEKSRLLSDRFSAERPKGSFSTLEIQRTEQGDSAMYLCASSFYRSSYNEQFFGPGTRLTVL.

In this sample, this clone turned up many times. Read sequence stops 3 residues before the CDR3 end, and the germline J gene provides the missing end. The chain combines TRBV20-1 with TRBJ2-3; D is ambiguous. There are 14 residues in the CDR3. Deletions cut 3 bases from V and 0 bases from J, with 10 bases between. The V gene's germline CDR1 is DFQATT and CDR2 SNEGSKA (reference sequence). CDR3 DNA, as far as it was read: TGCAGTGCTAGGAGGCTAGTTAGCACAGATACG. It is translated as CSARRLVSTDT. The complete CDR3 sequence is CSARRLVSTDTQYF.

This clone showed up many times. The read gets to within 3 residues of the CDR3 end, and the germline J gene fills in the rest. The chain is built from TRBV20-1 and TRBJ1-1, with 9 bases aligning to TRBD1. The CDR3 extends over 12 amino acids. Germline CDR1 and CDR2: DFQATT and SNEGSKA (reference sequence). The part of the CDR3 DNA that was read is TGCACCACACGGACAGGGGACACTGAA. The encoded protein is CTTRTGDTE. The entire CDR3 reads CTTRTGDTEAFF.

This clone was counted many times. Sequencing ends 3 residues short of the CDR3 end; the germline J gene provides the rest. V usage is TRBV19 and J usage is TRBJ2-7; D gene unclear. The CDR3 consists of 13 residues. Germline assignment: CDR1 LNHDA and CDR2 SQIVND (reference sequence). V was trimmed by 3 bases and J by 3 bases, leaving 9 bases between them. The DNA read from the CDR3 is TGTGCCAGTAGTATTCAAGGGCGCTACGAG. This translates into CASSIQGRYE. In full, the CDR3 is CASSIQGRYEQYF.

This clone was recorded at least ten times. The read ends 3 residues shy of where the CDR3 ends; the end is completed using the germline J gene. The gene calls are TRBV7-2 and TRBJ2-4; TRBD1 matches at 9 bases. V trimming: 5 bases; J trimming: 7 bases; junction bases outside the gene matches: 3. The CDR3 covers 13 residues. In germline, CDR1 is SGHTA, CDR2 FQGNSA. The CDR3: CASSAGQGNIQYF. CDR3 bases read: TGTGCCAGCAGCGCCGGACAGGGGAACATT.

This clone came up many times. The read terminates 3 residues ahead of where the CDR3 ends, so the germline J gene completes it. V and J are TRBV20-1 and TRBJ1-1; 9 nucleotides match TRBD1. The V segment lost 6 bases and the J segment 5 bases; nucleotides outside the gene matches: 4. The CDR3 has 12 residues. Germline V gene lookup returns CDR1 DFQATT and CDR2 SNEGSKA (reference sequence). The sequenced CDR3 bases are TGCAGTGCACAGGGGGCCCGAACTGAA. Its translation: CSAQGARTE. The complete CDR3 reads CSAQGARTEAFF.

Ten or more counts support this clone. The read gets to within 3 residues of the CDR3 end, and the germline J gene fills in the rest. This chain connects TRBV23-1 to TRBJ1-5; a possible D gene is TRBD1 (5 bases). TRBV23-1 is an ORF, with its function uncertain. The CDR3 has 17 amino acids. The ends were cut back, 8 bases at V and 0 bases at J, with 20 bases in the middle. CDR3 sequence reads: CASSPGPGFYSNQPQHF. The sequenced part of the CDR3 DNA is TGCGCCAGCTCCCCCGGGCCAGGGTTCTATAGCAATCAGCCC.

In its sample, this clone was seen many times. The CDR3 is cut off 3 residues early in the read; its end comes from the germline J gene. The chain uses TRBV20-1 and TRBJ2-7; weak D call: TRBD1 (6 bases). Germline CDR1 and CDR2: DFQATT and SNEGSKA (reference sequence). CDR3 length: 14 residues. The ends were cut back, 3 bases at V and 2 bases at J, with 14 bases in the middle. CDR3 amino acids: CSASFTGTTYEQYF. The CDR3 DNA, read in part, is TGCAGTGCTAGTTTTACAGGGACCACCTACGAG.

This clone has ten or more counts. The CDR3 spells CASSLVTDNNEQFF. The covered CDR3 bases are TGTGCCAGCAGCTTAGTTACAGATAACAATGAG. The chain is built from TRBV7-9 and TRBJ2-1; no definite D call. With the read ending 3 residues before the CDR3 end, the germline J gene is used to fill in that end. The CDR3 length is 14 residues. V lost 1 base and J 5 bases, leaving 9 bases between the germline ends. Germline CDR1 SEHNR, CDR2 FQNEAQ (reference sequence).

This clone was observed many times. The read ends 3 residues shy of where the CDR3 ends; the end is completed using the germline J gene. The V gene is TRBV7-9, the J gene TRBJ2-2; D may be TRBD1 (6 bases). Germline V gene data show CDR1 as SEHNR and CDR2 as FQNEAQ (reference sequence). The CDR3 has 15 residues. The V end was cut by 6 bases, the J end by 5 bases, with 16 bases between. The CDR3 loop reads CASRHRESATGELFF. The sequenced part of the CDR3 DNA is TGTGCCAGCAGACACAGGGAGTCCGCAACCGGGGAG.

There are many counts of this clone. The read comes to an end 3 residues before the CDR3 does, leaving the germline J gene to fill in the end. This chain links TRBV7-8 with TRBJ1-6, with unresolved D. Trimming stripped 5 bases from V and 8 bases from J, with 10 bases between. Germline V CDR1 and CDR2: SGHVS, FQNEAQ. The CDR3 length is 13 residues. The DNA read from the CDR3 is TGTGCCAGCAGCCAGAGGAGGGATTCACCC. It encodes CASSQRRDSP. The full CDR3 is CASSQRRDSPLHF.